This record covers a single TCR beta chain. The data were taken from a study of T cell repertoires in ileal Crohn's disease. About the study: Operated complications were stricturing disease (approximately 60%) and penetrating disease (approximately 39%). About half of patients got postoperative therapy: under 12 thiopurines, fewer than 20 anti-TNF.

Sequencing was performed with immunoSEQ multiplex PCR; in TCRdb, only in-frame clones are kept and a portion is missing. Among 5,000 to 6,500 clones listed, over 80% were seen once. The CDR3 loop spans 14 amino acids. Germline V lookup: CDR1 SGHRS, CDR2 YFSETQ. The V end was cut by 4 bases, the J end by 3 bases, with 11 bases between. This chain links TRBV5-1 with TRBJ1-3, with D hard to call. The source is an adult with Crohn's disease. Sequencing was performed on ileal tissue. CDR3: CASSTSSRGNTIYF. In nucleotides, the CDR3 is TGCGCCAGCAGCACCTCGTCTCGTGGAAACACCATATATTTT.